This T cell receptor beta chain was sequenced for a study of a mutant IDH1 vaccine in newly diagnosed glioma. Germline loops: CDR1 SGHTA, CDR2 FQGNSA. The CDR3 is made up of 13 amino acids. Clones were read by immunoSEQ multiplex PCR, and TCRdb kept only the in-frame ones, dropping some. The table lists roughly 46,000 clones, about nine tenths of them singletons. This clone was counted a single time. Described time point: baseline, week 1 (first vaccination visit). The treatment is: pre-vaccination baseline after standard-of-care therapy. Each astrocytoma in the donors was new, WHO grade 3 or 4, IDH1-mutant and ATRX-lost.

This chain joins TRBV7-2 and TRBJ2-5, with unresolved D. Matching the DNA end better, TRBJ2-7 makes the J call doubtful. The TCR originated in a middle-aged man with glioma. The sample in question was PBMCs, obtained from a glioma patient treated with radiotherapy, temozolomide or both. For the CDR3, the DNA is TGTGCCAGCAGTTCTAAGCACTACTACGAGCAGTACTTC. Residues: CASSSKHYYEQYF.